This T cell receptor beta chain was identified in a study of blood T cell repertoires in COVID-19. This clone was picked up a small number of times. The CDR3 sequence is 13 residues long. Trimming took off 4 bases at V and 7 bases at J, with 13 bases between the two ends. Germline assignment: CDR1 SGHTA and CDR2 FQGNSA. Profiling relied on immunoSEQ multiplex PCR, and the TCRdb table lists in-frame clones only, not all of them. Among about 83,000 clones, roughly 88% were seen once, and the ten largest hold around 7.3%. The chain uses TRBV7-2 and TRBJ1-1; D is perhaps TRBD1 (5 bases). This TCR was sampled from a man aged 50 to 59 with active COVID-19. Sequencing was performed on peripheral blood. This CDR3 is CASSSSGLYEAFF. CDR3 DNA sequence: TGTGCCAGCAGCTCGTCAGGGCTCTATGAAGCTTTCTTT.